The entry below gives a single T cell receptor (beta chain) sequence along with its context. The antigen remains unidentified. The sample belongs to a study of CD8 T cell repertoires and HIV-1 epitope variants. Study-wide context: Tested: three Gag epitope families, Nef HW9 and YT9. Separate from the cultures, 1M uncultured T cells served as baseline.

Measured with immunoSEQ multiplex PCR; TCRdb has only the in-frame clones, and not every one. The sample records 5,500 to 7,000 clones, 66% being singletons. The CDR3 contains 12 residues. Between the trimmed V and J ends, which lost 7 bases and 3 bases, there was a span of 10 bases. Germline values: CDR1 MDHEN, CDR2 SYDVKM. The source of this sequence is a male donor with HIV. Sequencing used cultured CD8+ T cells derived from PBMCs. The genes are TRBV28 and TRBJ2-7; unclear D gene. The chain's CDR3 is CASNPGSYEQYF. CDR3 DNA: TGTGCCAGCAACCCGGGCAGCTACGAGCAGTACTTC. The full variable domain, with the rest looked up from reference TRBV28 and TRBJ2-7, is DVKVTQSSRYLVKRTGEKVFLECVQDMDHENMFWYRQDPGLGLRLIYFSYDVKMKEKGDIPEGYSVSREKKERFSLILESASTNQTSMYLCASNPGSYEQYFGPGTRLTVT.